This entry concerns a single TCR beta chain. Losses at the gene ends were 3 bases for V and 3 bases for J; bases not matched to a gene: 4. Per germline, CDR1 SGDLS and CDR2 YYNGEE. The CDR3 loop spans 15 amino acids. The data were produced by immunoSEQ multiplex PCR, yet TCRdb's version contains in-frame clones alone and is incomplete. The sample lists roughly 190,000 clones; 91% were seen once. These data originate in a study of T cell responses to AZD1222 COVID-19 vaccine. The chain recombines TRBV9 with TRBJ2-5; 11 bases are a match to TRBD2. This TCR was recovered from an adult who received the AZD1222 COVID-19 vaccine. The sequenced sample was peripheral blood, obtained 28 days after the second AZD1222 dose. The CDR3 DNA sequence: TGTGCCAGCAGCGAACTAGCGGGAGTTGAAGAGACCCAGTACTTC. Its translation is CASSELAGVEETQYF.